The 20 T cell receptor beta chains presented below share a single source sample, sequenced in a study of OX40 agonist ivuxolimab in advanced cancers. Clones were read by immunoSEQ multiplex PCR, and TCRdb kept only the in-frame ones, dropping some. Of around 76,000 clones in the sample, about 73% were seen once. This specimen consisted of CD4+ or CD8+ T cells sorted from blood, obtained in a trial of the OX40 agonist ivuxolimab. Receptors were obtained from an adult with an advanced solid tumor such as melanoma, head and neck, liver or kidney cancer.

The chain recombines TRBV19 with TRBJ1-3; D gene uncertain. Germline CDR1 reads LNHDA; CDR2 reads SQIVND (reference sequence). The CDR3 totals 14 residues. V lost 5 bases and J 0 bases, leaving 8 bases between the germline ends. The CDR3 protein is CASSSRSSGNTIYF. The CDR3 region has the DNA TGTGCCAGTAGTTCTCGTAGCTCTGGAAACACCATATATTTT. The complete variable domain, with remaining parts taken from reference TRBV19 and TRBJ1-3, reads DGGITQSPKYLFRKEGQNVTLSCEQNLNHDAMYWYRQDPGQGLRLIYYSQIVNDFQKGDIAEGYSVSREKKESFPLTVTSAQKNPTAFYLCASSSRSSGNTIYFGEGSWLTVV.

The chain joins TRBV9 to TRBJ1-4; possible D gene TRBD1, 5 bases. This CDR3 contains 15 residues. From germline, CDR1 is SGDLS and CDR2 YYNGEE. The V gene lost 3 bases and the J gene lost 8 bases, with 17 bases spanning the gap. The CDR3 DNA follows: TGTGCCAGCAGCGAGGGTGGGACCATAGGAGAAAAACTGTTTTTT. Its translation: CASSEGGTIGEKLFF.

The chain joins TRBV28 to TRBJ1-1; D unclear. V lost 4 bases and J 0 bases, leaving 6 bases between the germline ends. This CDR3 comprises 13 residues. CDR1 is MDHEN, CDR2 SYDVKM, per germline. As DNA, the CDR3 is TGTGCCAGCAGTTCTGTTATGAACACTGAAGCTTTCTTT. Its translation: CASSSVMNTEAFF.

V and J are TRBV10-3 and TRBJ2-1; no clear D. Deletions cut 2 bases from V and 6 bases from J, with 5 bases between. The CDR3 contains 12 residues. Germline V gives CDR1 ENHRY, CDR2 SYGVKD. Written as DNA, the CDR3 is TGTGCCATCAGTGAGATGAGCAATGAGCAGTTCTTC. Protein: CAISEMSNEQFF.

The genes are TRBV2 and TRBJ2-5; D might be TRBD2 (7 bases). Germline-derived CDR1 and CDR2 are SNHLY and FYNNEI. This CDR3 contains 14 residues. The V gene lost 6 bases and the J gene lost 4 bases, with 15 bases spanning the gap. CDR3 coding DNA: TGTGCCAGCAGCCGAGGGGGGGCGGGAGAGACCCAGTACTTC. As protein: CASSRGGAGETQYF.

This chain joins TRBV18 and TRBJ1-2; 8 bases match TRBD1. The CDR3 has 14 residues. CDR1 and CDR2 (germline): KGHSH, LQKENI. Trimming cost V 4 bases and J 4 bases; bases outside gene matches: 5. The CDR3: CASSQQGGLYGYTF. CDR3 nucleotide sequence: TGTGCCAGCTCACAACAGGGGGGGCTCTATGGCTACACCTTC.

V gene TRBV28 combines with J gene TRBJ1-5; D possibly corresponds to TRBD1 (5 bases). V shed 8 bases and J shed 4 bases, with 33 bases lying between them. The germline V gene encodes CDR1 MDHEN and CDR2 SYDVKM. The CDR3 length is 20 residues. The CDR3 coding sequence is TGTGCCAGCGACTTCCCCCCTCCGAGGGGAGGAAAAGCCTCGAATCAGCCCCAGCATTTT. Its protein is CASDFPPPRGGKASNQPQHF.

V gene TRBV28 combines with J gene TRBJ2-2; 11 nucleotides match TRBD2. The CDR3 runs 13 residues. Germline trimming cut 11 bases from V and 9 bases from J; bases unmatched to any gene: 8. Germline V lookup: CDR1 MDHEN, CDR2 SYDVKM. In nucleotides, the CDR3 is TGTGCCTCCGGGACTAGCGGCCGGCGGGAGCTGTTTTTT. It specifies CASGTSGRRELFF.

The chain joins TRBV18 to TRBJ2-7, with a possible D match to TRBD2 (6 bases). This CDR3 is 13 amino acids long. Trimming removed 0 bases from V and 6 bases from J, with 9 bases in between. Germline CDR1 and CDR2: KGHSH and LQKENI. The CDR3 DNA is TGTGCCAGCTCACCACCAGGAGGGTCCGAGCAGTACTTC. Protein sequence: CASSPPGGSEQYF.

This clone was observed a handful of times. V is TRBV4-1 and J is TRBJ2-1; perhaps TRBD2 as D (5 bases). V dropped 5 bases and J dropped 7 bases, with 21 bases sitting between them. Germline V gene data show CDR1 as MGHRA and CDR2 as YSYEKL. This CDR3 contains 16 residues. CDR3 in DNA: TGCGCCAGCAGCAGACTAATACCCCCTCTTGGGAATGAGCAGTTCTTC. Protein sequence: CASSRLIPPLGNEQFF.

This rearrangement joins TRBV7-9 to TRBJ2-1; D assignment may be TRBD1 or TRBD2 (6 bases each). Germline lookup yields CDR1 SEHNR and CDR2 FQNEAQ (reference sequence). The ends were cut back, 2 bases at V and 10 bases at J, with 12 bases in the middle. The CDR3 extends over 13 amino acids. CDR3 in DNA: TGTGCCAGCAGCTTACCGAGGGGGGTGGAGCAGTTCTTC. Encoded protein: CASSLPRGVEQFF.

The J gene is TRBJ1-5, the V gene TRBV18, with no clear D. CDR1 is KGHSH and CDR2 is LQKENI in the germline V gene. This CDR3 has 19 amino acids. V was trimmed by 0 bases and J by 4 bases, leaving 22 bases between them. The CDR3 DNA is TGTGCCAGCTCACCACCTATTAAGTCAGGCGGAAGTATGAATCAGCCCCAGCATTTT. Protein product: CASSPPIKSGGSMNQPQHF.

The genes are TRBV5-6 and TRBJ2-4; D is unresolved. This CDR3 has 12 amino acids. CDR1 and CDR2 (germline): SGHDT, YYEEEE. V was cut by 0 bases and J by 8 bases, with 6 bases left in between. The CDR3 sequence: CASSLGYDIQYF. CDR3 nucleotides: TGTGCCAGCAGCTTGGGGTACGACATTCAGTACTTC.

J is TRBJ2-5 and V is TRBV27, with 8 nucleotides matching TRBD1. The DNA end is a closer match to TRBJ2-7, so the J assignment may be wrong. Germline lookup yields CDR1 MNHEY and CDR2 SMNVEV (reference sequence). The CDR3 totals 17 residues. This CDR3 reads CASSFFTGTGARNEQYF. The CDR3 bases are TGTGCCAGCAGTTTCTTTACCGGGACAGGTGCTAGGAACGAGCAGTACTTC.

V usage is TRBV4-3 and J usage is TRBJ2-3, with D possibly being TRBD1 (6 bases). Germline values: CDR1 LGHNA, CDR2 YSLEER. The CDR3 length is 19 residues. Trimming stripped 0 bases from V and 0 bases from J, with 19 bases between. The DNA of the CDR3 is TGCGCCAGCAGCCAAGAACGCCTCGGACAGCGTGCTAGCACAGATACGCAGTATTTT. Translating it yields CASSQERLGQRASTDTQYF.

This clone is a singleton in its sample. V usage is TRBV11-2 and J usage is TRBJ2-3; D unresolved. Trimming left V 3 bases short and J 2 bases short, with 15 bases between. Looked up from germline, CDR1 is SGHAT and CDR2 is FQNNGV. The CDR3 extends over 16 amino acids. The CDR3 sequence is CASSFPSLHATDTQYF. CDR3 nucleotide sequence: TGTGCCAGCAGCTTCCCCAGCCTCCACGCCACAGATACGCAGTATTTT.

The rearrangement joins TRBV10-3 to TRBJ2-3; 16 bases match TRBD2. CDR3 length: 15 amino acids. Germline values: CDR1 ENHRY, CDR2 SYGVKD. Germline trimming cut 6 bases from V and 3 bases from J; bases unmatched to any gene: 0. The CDR3 nucleotides read TGTGCCATCAGGGGACTAGCGGGGGGGACAGATACGCAGTATTTT. Protein: CAIRGLAGGTDTQYF.

The rearrangement uses TRBV7-2 and TRBJ2-3; D not resolved. Germline V lookup: CDR1 SGHTA, CDR2 FQGNSA. The V end lost 2 bases, the J end lost 2 bases, and 8 bases lay between the germline ends. This CDR3 contains 14 residues. The CDR3 DNA sequence: TGTGCCAGCAGCTTAACCCCCAACACAGATACGCAGTATTTT. This encodes CASSLTPNTDTQYF.

This clone occurred once. The chain links TRBV5-1 to TRBJ1-6; 8 bases map to TRBD1. The CDR3 is 15 residues long. The germline V gene has CDR1 SGHRS and CDR2 YFSETQ. The V gene end was trimmed by 3 bases and the J gene end by 7 bases; junction bases not matched to a gene: 6. The CDR3 nucleotides read TGCGCCAGCAGCTCCGGGACAGGCTTAAATTCACCCCTCCACTTT. Its translation: CASSSGTGLNSPLHF.

This chain links TRBV10-3 with TRBJ1-6; no clear D gene. The CDR3 is 13 residues long. Germline values: CDR1 ENHRY, CDR2 SYGVKD. Trimming shortened V by 7 bases and J by 10 bases, and 14 bases separated the two germline ends. Written as DNA, the CDR3 is TGTGCCATCAAACTAAACCAAATCTCACCCCTCCACTTT. Translated, it gives CAIKLNQISPLHF.